The rows below give T cell receptor beta chains drawn from one sample of a study of T cells in Graves' hyperthyroidism and ophthalmopathy. TCRdb reprocessed the multiplex PCR reads with MiXCR, giving one entry per CDR3 protein. The repertoire has about 580,000 distinct CDR3 sequences, over 11% of them found once; the top ten carry about 5.8%. Sequencing was performed on blood. These receptors were taken from a woman between 25 and 40 years old with Graves' hyperthyroidism that later progressed to Graves' ophthalmopathy. Both conserved end residues are part of each CDR3.

j_gene: TRBJ2-3
v_gene: TRBV6-1
CDR3aa: CASKSQGGTDTQYF

j_gene: TRBJ1-5
v_gene: TRBV27
CDR3aa: CASSFRDQPQHF

j_gene: TRBJ1-1
v_gene: TRBV15
CDR3aa: CATSGGGTRRNEAFF

j_gene: TRBJ1-4
v_gene: TRBV6-1
CDR3aa: CASSTEQGLGEKLFF

j_gene: TRBJ2-2
v_gene: TRBV9
CDR3aa: CASTVSRLAGNTGELFF

j_gene: TRBJ2-1
v_gene: TRBV6-2/TRBV6-3
CDR3aa: CASSYSGTSGKGEQFF

j_gene: TRBJ1-2
v_gene: TRBV11-3
CDR3aa: CASSLEDHQGGYGYTF

j_gene: TRBJ2-5
v_gene: TRBV3-1
CDR3aa: CASSLVGSEETQYF

j_gene: TRBJ2-5
v_gene: TRBV19
CDR3aa: CASWNRGEETQYF

j_gene: TRBJ2-7
v_gene: TRBV2
CDR3aa: CASRSGQGSYEQYF

j_gene: TRBJ2-1
v_gene: TRBV25-1
CDR3aa: CASSRPTRTSAGVNEQFF

j_gene: TRBJ2-6
v_gene: TRBV18
CDR3aa: CASSPNTPWEGANVLTF

j_gene: TRBJ2-7
v_gene: TRBV11-2
CDR3aa: CASSFGRLSYEQYF

j_gene: TRBJ2-7
v_gene: TRBV6-2/TRBV6-3
CDR3aa: CASSYERVQTYEQYF

j_gene: TRBJ1-1
v_gene: TRBV6-1
CDR3aa: CASSEIGLNTEAFF

j_gene: TRBJ1-1
v_gene: TRBV30
CDR3aa: CAWRGGVMNTEAFF

j_gene: TRBJ1-5
v_gene: TRBV30
CDR3aa: CAWVEGQGQQPQHF

j_gene: TRBJ2-1
v_gene: TRBV28
CDR3aa: CASSQRTRYNNEQFF

j_gene: TRBJ1-5
v_gene: TRBV18
CDR3aa: CASSPGTMDRGDNQPQHF

j_gene: TRBJ2-4
v_gene: TRBV27
CDR3aa: CASYGQPGDIQYF

j_gene: TRBJ2-7
v_gene: TRBV12-3/TRBV12-4
CDR3aa: CASSSLAGGLTPFYEQYF

j_gene: TRBJ1-5
v_gene: TRBV4-1
CDR3aa: CASSQDPQGGQPQHF

j_gene: TRBJ2-1
v_gene: TRBV12-3/TRBV12-4
CDR3aa: CASSSQAAPGEQFF